The 5 T cell receptor beta chains presented below share a single source sample, sequenced in a study of CD8 T cell repertoires and HIV-1 epitope variants. For these TCRs, the target antigens are not known. Sequencing was performed with immunoSEQ multiplex PCR; in TCRdb, only in-frame clones are kept and a portion is missing. The sample has fewer than 7,000 clones; around 70% are singletons. Sequencing was carried out using cultured CD8+ T cells derived from PBMCs. The source of these receptors is a male donor with HIV.

This clone was counted between two and nine times. The chain recombines TRBV6-1 with TRBJ2-1; no reliable D call. The CDR3 consists of 15 residues. Germline V gene lookup returns CDR1 MNHNS and CDR2 SASEGT. The V end lost 6 bases, the J end lost 3 bases, and 15 bases lay between the germline ends. The CDR3: CASSESPPVYNEQFF. DNA of the CDR3: TGTGCCAGCAGCGAATCCCCCCCAGTCTACAATGAGCAGTTCTTC.

The chain employs TRBV27 and TRBJ1-5; 9 bases agree with TRBD1. Germline lookup yields CDR1 MNHEY and CDR2 SMNVEV (reference sequence). Losses at the gene ends were 6 bases for V and 3 bases for J; bases not matched to a gene: 6. The CDR3 has 15 amino acids. The CDR3 coding sequence is TGTGCCAGCAGATCGGGACAGGGTGACAATCAGCCCCAGCATTTT. It specifies CASRSGQGDNQPQHF.

As DNA, the CDR3 is TGCAGCGTACGGACAGGGTGCTTTTCATGCTCCTATAATTCACCCCTCCACTTT. This sequence encodes CSVRTGCFSCSYNSPLHF. The V and J genes are TRBV29-1 and TRBJ1-6; 8 bases line up with TRBD1. The CDR3 extends over 18 amino acids. The germline CDR1 and CDR2 sequences are SQVTM and ANQGSEA. V lost 6 bases to trimming and J lost 0 bases; unmatched junction nucleotides: 13.

This clone was picked up a small number of times. This rearrangement joins TRBV19 to TRBJ1-2; 9 bases align to TRBD1. The CDR3 is 15 amino acids. Unmatched junction bases numbered 10, after V lost 3 bases and J lost 8 bases. Germline V CDR1 and CDR2: LNHDA, SQIVND (reference sequence). The CDR3 nucleotides are TGTGCCAGTAGTATCAATTTTGGGGACAGGGACGGCTACACCTTC. It is translated as CASSINFGDRDGYTF. Full variable domain (outside the CDR3, taken from reference TRBV19 and TRBJ1-2): DGGITQSPKYLFRKEGQNVTLSCEQNLNHDAMYWYRQDPGQGLRLIYYSQIVNDFQKGDIAEGYSVSREKKESFPLTVTSAQKNPTAFYLCASSINFGDRDGYTFGSGTRLTVV.

The gene calls are TRBV9 and TRBJ2-3; D tentatively fits TRBD1 or TRBD2 (6 bases each). With 3 bases removed from V and 4 bases from J, the gap between germline ends came to 18 bases. Germline loops: CDR1 SGDLS, CDR2 YYNGEE. This CDR3 region has 16 residues. DNA for the CDR3: TGTGCCAGCAGCGATACCGCTCTAGGGGGGCCAGATACGCAGTATTTT. Protein sequence: CASSDTALGGPDTQYF.